This record looks at one T cell receptor beta chain sequence and its context. What it binds is not known. This sample was included in a study of T cell responses to AZD1222 COVID-19 vaccine. Study outcomes and limitations: Two AZD1222 administrations were followed by greater Spike-specific TCR breadth and depth.

Assay used: immunoSEQ multiplex PCR; TCRdb lists only in-frame clones, some missing. The sample consists of about 130,000 clones, approximately 80% of them appearing once. This CDR3 spans 14 amino acids. Germline loops: CDR1 SGHAT, CDR2 FQNNGV. Trimming left V 5 bases short and J 5 bases short, with 13 bases between. Material: peripheral blood, obtained on day 0 of AZD1222 vaccination. The rearrangement links TRBV11-2 to TRBJ1-3, with TRBD1 as a possible D gene (6 bases). The sequence was obtained from an adult in good health. CDR3 DNA sequence: TGTGCCAGCAGCCGAAGTGACAGGAGAAACACCATATATTTT. Its protein product is CASSRSDRRNTIYF.